Detailed here is one T cell receptor beta chain. This sample was included in a study of blood T cell repertoires in COVID-19. Study-wide context: Material from acute and convalescent COVID-19 was sourced from the United States, Italy and Spain. The analysed material was cDNA or gDNA that came from T cells, B-cell-depleted T cells, or PBMCs.

In the authors' workflow: By means of reference gene primer amplification, nucleated cell counts were estimated. Clones were read by immunoSEQ multiplex PCR, and TCRdb kept only the in-frame ones, dropping some. That table furnishes V, J and clone size, whereas the DNA furnished D and trimming. The table includes nearly 350,000 clones, more than 85% detected once. Trimming left V 4 bases short and J 4 bases short, with 17 bases between. CDR1 and CDR2 from the germline V gene are SGHNT and YYREEE (reference sequence). The CDR3 loop spans 15 amino acids. The sequenced sample was PBMCs or T cells enriched from blood (not recorded which). This sequence joins TRBV5-4 and TRBJ1-2, with D tentatively TRBD1 (6 bases). This clonotype was sampled from a woman under 40 who had recovered from COVID-19. The CDR3 region has the DNA TGTGCCAGCAGCCCGGACAGACTGGACCTCTATGGCTACACCTTC. It translates to CASSPDRLDLYGYTF.